The 10 T cell receptor beta chains in this list originate from one sample, sequenced in a study of CD8 T cells in ankylosing spondylitis. In TCRdb, the 5' RACE reads were re-called with MiXCR into one record per CDR3 protein. The sample consists of hundreds of thousands of distinct CDR3 sequences, 20% to 25% of them appearing once. Sequenced sample: blood, either unsorted or a sorted T cell fraction (not recorded which). The receptors derive from a male donor with ankylosing spondylitis or in good health (not recorded which).

A few counts support this clonotype. The chain combines TRBV20-1 with TRBJ1-1; tentatively, D is TRBD1 (5 bases). The CDR3 spans 13 residues. The V end lost 6 bases, the J end lost 1 base, and 12 bases lay between the germline ends. From germline, CDR1 is DFQATT and CDR2 SNEGSKA (reference sequence). Here the CDR3 DNA reads TGCAGTGCCCTTCCGGGGGGGAACACTGAAGCTTTCTTT. Translation: CSALPGGNTEAFF.

This clonotype occurred a few times. V usage is TRBV9 and J usage is TRBJ2-7; D might be TRBD1 (6 bases). There are 14 residues in the CDR3. Trimming pared 0 bases from V and 1 base from J, leaving 8 bases between. The germline CDR1 and CDR2 sequences are SGDLS and YYNGEE. CDR3 nucleotides: TGTGCCAGCAGCGTAGGAGGACAGTCCTACGAGCAGTACTTC. Translation gives CASSVGGQSYEQYF.

The gene calls are TRBV3-1 and TRBJ2-1; D unclear. The CDR3 runs to 16 residues. V lost 5 bases to trimming and J lost 5 bases, with 19 bases between them. Germline-derived CDR1 and CDR2 are LGHDT and YNNKEL (reference sequence). CDR3 residues: CASSETTGPYDNEQFF. The CDR3 DNA reads as TGTGCCAGCAGCGAAACTACCGGGCCTTACGACAATGAGCAGTTCTTC.

The chain recombines TRBV6-1 with TRBJ2-7; D remains ambiguous. This CDR3 is built from 11 residues. V lost 9 bases and J lost 7, with 13 bases in between. CDR1 is MNHNS and CDR2 is SASEGT in the germline V gene. The CDR3 DNA follows: TGTGCCAGTACCCTCCTAGGTGAGCAGTACTTC. It specifies CASTLLGEQYF.

The sample holds a few counts of this clonotype. V gene TRBV9 combines with J gene TRBJ2-1, with D tentatively TRBD1 (5 bases). This CDR3 has 18 residues. Trimming took off 0 bases at V and 6 bases at J, with 22 bases between the two ends. The V gene's germline CDR1 is SGDLS and CDR2 YYNGEE. DNA of the CDR3: TGTGCCAGCAGCGTAGTTATCGCAGGGAAGGTCTATTTCAATGAGCAGTTCTTC. This encodes CASSVVIAGKVYFNEQFF. The whole variable domain, filled in from reference TRBV9 and TRBJ2-1, reads DSGVTQTPKHLITATGQRVTLRCSPRSGDLSVYWYQQSLDQGLQFLIQYYNGEERAKGNILERFSAQQFPDLHSELNLSSLELGDSALYFCASSVVIAGKVYFNEQFFGPGTRLTVL.

V and J are TRBV29-1 and TRBJ2-7; possible D gene TRBD1, 5 bases. Trimming shortened V by 0 bases and J by 5 bases, and 8 bases separated the two germline ends. The CDR3 length is 12 residues. Germline CDR1 is SQVTM and CDR2 is ANQGSEA. CDR3 nucleotides: TGCAGCGTTGAAGATCTAGGGGACGAGCAGTACTTC. Protein sequence: CSVEDLGDEQYF.

In its sample, this clonotype was seen many times. The chain has TRBV12-3 or TRBV12-4 and TRBJ2-3, with D possibly called TRBD1 or TRBD2 (5 bases each). The CDR3 spans 15 residues. V was pared by 7 bases and J by 1 base, with 15 bases between. CDR3 residues: CASNARDGRTDTQYF. CDR3 bases: TGTGCCAGCAACGCCCGGGACGGCCGCACAGATACGCAGTATTTT.

This clonotype has only a few counts. V gene TRBV9 combines with J gene TRBJ2-1; D remains ambiguous. Germline values: CDR1 SGDLS, CDR2 YYNGEE. This CDR3 is 13 amino acids long. Trimming stripped 2 bases from V and 6 bases from J, with 9 bases between. CDR3 sequence (DNA): TGTGCCAGCAGCGTCGGGCAGTTCAATGAGCAGTTCTTC. It specifies CASSVGQFNEQFF.

This clonotype was seen only a few times. This chain uses TRBV15 with TRBJ1-5; possibly TRBD1 for D (5 bases). Germline V gene data show CDR1 as LNHNV and CDR2 as YYDKDF (reference sequence). Deletions cut 7 bases from V and 2 bases from J, with 15 bases between. The CDR3 has 15 amino acids. CDR3 amino acids: CATTPGGNGNQPQHF. The DNA for the CDR3 is TGTGCCACCACCCCCGGGGGAAATGGCAATCAGCCCCAGCATTTT.

The rearrangement links TRBV7-9 to TRBJ2-5, with TRBD2 identical over 12 bases. Germline CDR1 and CDR2: SEHNR and FQNEAQ (reference sequence). The CDR3 is made up of 16 amino acids. The ends lost 5 bases at V and 2 bases at J; junction bases unmatched: 6. The CDR3 DNA follows: TGTGCCAGCAGCCCTTGGACTAGCGGGGTACAAGAGACCCAGTACTTC. It encodes CASSPWTSGVQETQYF.